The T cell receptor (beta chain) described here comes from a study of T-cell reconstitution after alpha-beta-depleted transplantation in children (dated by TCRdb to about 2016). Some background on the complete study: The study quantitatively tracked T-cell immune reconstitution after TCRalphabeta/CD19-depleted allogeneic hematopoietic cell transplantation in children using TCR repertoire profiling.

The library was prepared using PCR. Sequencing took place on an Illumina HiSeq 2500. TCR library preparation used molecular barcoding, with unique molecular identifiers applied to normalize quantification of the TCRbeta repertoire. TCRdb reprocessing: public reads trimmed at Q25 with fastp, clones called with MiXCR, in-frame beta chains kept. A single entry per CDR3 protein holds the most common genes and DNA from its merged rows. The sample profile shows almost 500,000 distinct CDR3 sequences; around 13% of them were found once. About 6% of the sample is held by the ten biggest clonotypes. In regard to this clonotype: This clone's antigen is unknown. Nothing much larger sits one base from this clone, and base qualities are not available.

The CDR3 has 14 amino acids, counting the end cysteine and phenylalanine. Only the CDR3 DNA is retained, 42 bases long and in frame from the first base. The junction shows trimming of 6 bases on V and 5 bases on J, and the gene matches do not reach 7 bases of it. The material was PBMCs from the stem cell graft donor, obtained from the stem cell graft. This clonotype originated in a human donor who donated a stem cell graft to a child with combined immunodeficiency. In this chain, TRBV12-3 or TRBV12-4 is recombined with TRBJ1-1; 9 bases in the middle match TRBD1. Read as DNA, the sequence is TGTGCCAGCAGCTCGACAGGGGGGGCTACTGAAGCTTTCTTT. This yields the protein CASSSTGGATEAFF.